One sample yielded the 8 T cell receptor beta chains listed below, sequenced in a study of regulatory T cells in long-lasting Graves disease. The time point denotes: newly diagnosed GD, antithyroid drugs for less than 3 months. After RNA was extracted from PBMCs, the TCR library was made from it. Arm-PCR with iRepertoire HTBI primers amplified the CDR3 regions for these TCR beta libraries. TCRdb ran MiXCR on the multiplex PCR reads and lists one entry per CDR3 protein. The table has some 340,000 distinct CDR3 sequences, approximately 10% seen once; the top ten hold around 18%. The same specimen was also included in a second study, on T cells in Graves' hyperthyroidism and ophthalmopathy.

Sequencing was performed on peripheral blood mononuclear cells (PBMCs), taken at new diagnosis, from a patient treated with antithyroid drugs. The receptors were sampled from a woman between 18 and 29 years old with Graves disease.

In its sample, this clonotype was seen many times. The J gene is TRBJ2-1, the V gene TRBV20-1; 8 nucleotides match TRBD2. The CDR3 contains 17 residues. The trim removed 0 bases at V and 8 bases at J, leaving 15 bases unmatched. Germline lookup yields CDR1 DFQATT and CDR2 SNEGSKA (reference sequence). Written as DNA, the CDR3 is TGCAGTGCTAGAGATTATCAGGAAGCGGGGGTTTTCCATGAGCAGTTCTTC. Its protein product is CSARDYQEAGVFHEQFF.

This clonotype was seen repeatedly, ten times or more. CDR3 sequence: CSARTADTTNEKLFF. The CDR3 nucleotides read TGCAGTGCTAGGACGGCGGATACGACTAATGAAAAACTGTTTTTT. This chain uses TRBV20-1 with TRBJ1-4; D ambiguous. Germline CDR1 and CDR2: DFQATT and SNEGSKA (reference sequence). There are 15 residues in the CDR3. Trimming stripped 3 bases from V and 2 bases from J, with 13 bases between.

This clonotype was found many times. This chain links TRBV7-2 with TRBJ1-1; D not resolved. The germline V and J ends were trimmed by 5 bases and 0 bases, with 13 bases remaining between them. The germline V gene has CDR1 SGHTA and CDR2 FQGNSA. This CDR3 has 15 amino acids. The CDR3 sequence is CASSNPPGMNTEAFF. The CDR3 DNA follows: TGTGCCAGCAGCAACCCCCCCGGGATGAACACTGAAGCTTTCTTT.

This clonotype was seen at least ten times. This rearrangement joins TRBV11-2 to TRBJ2-7; D possibly corresponds to TRBD1 (5 bases). The CDR3 has 12 amino acids. Trimming took off 5 bases at V and 8 bases at J, with 13 bases between the two ends. Germline V gene data show CDR1 as SGHAT and CDR2 as FQNNGV. The CDR3 sequence is CASSHGHSKQYF. CDR3 DNA sequence: TGTGCCAGCAGCCACGGACATTCCAAGCAGTACTTC. Variable domain in full (rest from reference TRBV11-2 and TRBJ2-7): EAGVAQSPRYKIIEKRQSVAFWCNPISGHATLYWYQQILGQGPKLLIQFQNNGVVDDSQLPKDRFSAERLKGVDSTLKIQPAKLEDSAVYLCASSHGHSKQYFGPGTRLTVT.

The chain is built from TRBV12-3 or TRBV12-4 and TRBJ1-2; TRBD1 aligns across 7 bases. Trimming removed 3 bases from V and 6 bases from J; junction bases left unmatched: 4. The CDR3 sequence is 13 residues long. The CDR3 DNA reads as TGTGCCAGCAGTTTGGACAGGCATAATGGCTACACCTTC. Amino acid sequence: CASSLDRHNGYTF.

The rearrangement links TRBV9 to TRBJ1-1; a possible D gene is TRBD1 (5 bases). The CDR3 has 14 residues. The germline gives CDR1 SGDLS, CDR2 YYNGEE. The V end lost 0 bases, the J end lost 4 bases, and 10 bases lay between the germline ends. CDR3 protein: CASSVGGRGTEAFF. The CDR3 DNA reads as TGTGCCAGCAGCGTAGGGGGCCGGGGCACTGAAGCTTTCTTT. Full variable domain (remainder filled in from reference TRBV9 and TRBJ1-1): DSGVTQTPKHLITATGQRVTLRCSPRSGDLSVYWYQQSLDQGLQFLIQYYNGEERAKGNILERFSAQQFPDLHSELNLSSLELGDSALYFCASSVGGRGTEAFFGQGTRLTVV.

There are many counts of this clonotype. This chain links TRBV24-1 with TRBJ2-3, with D possibly matching TRBD2 (6 bases). This CDR3 region has 15 residues. Per germline, CDR1 KGHDR and CDR2 SFDVKD. V dropped 5 bases and J dropped 1 base, with 12 bases sitting between them. The CDR3 loop reads CATSGGVGGTDTQYF. The CDR3 DNA sequence: TGTGCCACCAGTGGCGGGGTTGGCGGCACAGATACGCAGTATTTT.

This clonotype was counted at least ten times. This CDR3 reads CASSPRVPTGELFF. In nucleotides, the CDR3 is TGTGCCAGCTCACCCCGGGTCCCTACCGGGGAGCTGTTTTTT. This chain connects TRBV18 to TRBJ2-2, with unresolved D. The CDR3 totals 14 residues. The germline V gene encodes CDR1 KGHSH and CDR2 LQKENI. V dropped 3 bases and J dropped 5 bases, with 10 bases sitting between them.